This T cell receptor (beta chain) came from a study of graft-versus-host responses after intestinal transplantation. Looking at the study overall: Among the recipients, transplants were multivisceral, liver-intestinal, or isolated intestinal. The study gave all recipients anti-thymocyte globulin induction, then tacrolimus and steroids for 2 to 3 years. Notes on the study in general: Peak circulating GvH clone levels tracked with early post-transplant HvG declines. GvH clones occurred in recipient marrow; some first appeared in ileum or blood.

TCRdb's table, derived via immunoSEQ multiplex PCR, lists solely in-frame clones and lacks some. This sample has 90,000 to 120,000 clones, with roughly 90% found just once. As for this clone: Its cognate antigen is unknown. The identical CDR3 is also encoded by other nucleotide sequences in the sample.

V lost 0 bases, J lost 6 bases, and 10 bases lay in between. The germline gives CDR1 SGHRS, CDR2 YFSETQ. The length of the CDR3 is 13 residues. J is TRBJ2-7 and V is TRBV5-1; the D gene is possibly TRBD2 (5 bases). The sample here was unstimulated CD4+ T cells sorted from spleen or lymph node cells, taken before transplant. This receptor was identified in a human donor who was the organ donor for an intestinal transplant. The CDR3 DNA reads as TGCGCCAGCAGCTTGGAACTAGGGCGCGAGCAGTACTTC. It translates to CASSLELGREQYF.